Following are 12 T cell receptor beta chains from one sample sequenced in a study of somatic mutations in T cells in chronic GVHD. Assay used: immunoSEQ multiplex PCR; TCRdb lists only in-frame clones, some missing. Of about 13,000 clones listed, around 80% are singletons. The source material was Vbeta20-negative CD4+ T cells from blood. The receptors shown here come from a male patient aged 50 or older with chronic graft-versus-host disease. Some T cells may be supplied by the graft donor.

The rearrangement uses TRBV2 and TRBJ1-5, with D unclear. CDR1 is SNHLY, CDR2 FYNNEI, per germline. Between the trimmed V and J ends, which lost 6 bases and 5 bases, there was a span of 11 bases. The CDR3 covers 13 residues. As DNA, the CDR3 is TGTGCCAGCAGACGAGCGTGGGATCAGCCCCAGCATTTT. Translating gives CASRRAWDQPQHF.

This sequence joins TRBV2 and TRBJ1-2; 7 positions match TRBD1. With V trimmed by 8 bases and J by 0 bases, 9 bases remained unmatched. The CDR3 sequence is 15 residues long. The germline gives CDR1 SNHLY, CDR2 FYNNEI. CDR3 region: CASWVGTATNYGYTF. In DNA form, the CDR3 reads TGTGCCAGCTGGGTCGGGACAGCCACTAACTATGGCTACACCTTC.

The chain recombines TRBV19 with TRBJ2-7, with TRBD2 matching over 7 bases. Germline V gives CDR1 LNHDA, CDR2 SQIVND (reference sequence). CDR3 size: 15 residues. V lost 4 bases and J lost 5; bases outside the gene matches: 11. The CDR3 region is CASSSGVKRGDEQYF. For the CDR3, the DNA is TGTGCCAGTAGTAGCGGGGTAAAGCGGGGTGACGAGCAGTACTTC.

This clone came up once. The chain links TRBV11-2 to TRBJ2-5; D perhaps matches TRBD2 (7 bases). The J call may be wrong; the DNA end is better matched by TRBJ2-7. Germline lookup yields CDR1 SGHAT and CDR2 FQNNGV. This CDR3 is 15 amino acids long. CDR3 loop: CASSLEGGGTYEQYF. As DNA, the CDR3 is TGTGCCAGCAGCTTAGAAGGGGGGGGTACCTACGAGCAGTACTTC.

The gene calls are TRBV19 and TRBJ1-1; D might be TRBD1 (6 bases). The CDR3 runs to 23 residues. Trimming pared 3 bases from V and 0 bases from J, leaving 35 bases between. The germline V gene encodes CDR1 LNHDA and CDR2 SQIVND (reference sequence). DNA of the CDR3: TGTGCCAGTAGTATTGATCCATACGCTGGCTGGAACCCGGGACATTCTTTGAACACTGAAGCTTTCTTT. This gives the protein CASSIDPYAGWNPGHSLNTEAFF.

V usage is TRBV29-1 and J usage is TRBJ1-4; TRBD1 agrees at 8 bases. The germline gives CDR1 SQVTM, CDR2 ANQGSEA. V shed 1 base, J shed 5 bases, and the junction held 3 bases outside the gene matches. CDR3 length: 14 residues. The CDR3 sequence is CSVEGTGPNEKLFF. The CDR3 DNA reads TGCAGCGTTGAAGGGACAGGGCCAAATGAAAAACTGTTTTTT.

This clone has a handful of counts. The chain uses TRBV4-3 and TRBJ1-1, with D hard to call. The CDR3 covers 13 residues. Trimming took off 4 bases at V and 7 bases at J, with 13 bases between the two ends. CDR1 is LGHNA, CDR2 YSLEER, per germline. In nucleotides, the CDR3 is TGCGCCAGCAGCCCGAACCGAGTAAATGAAGCTTTCTTT. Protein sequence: CASSPNRVNEAFF.

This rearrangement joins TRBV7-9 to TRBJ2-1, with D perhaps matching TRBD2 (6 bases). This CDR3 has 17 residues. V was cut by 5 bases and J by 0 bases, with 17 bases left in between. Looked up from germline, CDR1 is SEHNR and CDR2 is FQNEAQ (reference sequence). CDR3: CASSQVHGEASYNEQFF. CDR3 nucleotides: TGTGCCAGCAGCCAAGTGCATGGGGAGGCCTCCTACAATGAGCAGTTCTTC. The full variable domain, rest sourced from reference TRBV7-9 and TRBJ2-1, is DTGVSQNPRHKITKRGQNVTFRCDPISEHNRLYWYRQTLGQGPEFLTYFQNEAQLEKSRLLSDRFSAERPKGSFSTLEIQRTEQGDSAMYLCASSQVHGEASYNEQFFGPGTRLTVL.

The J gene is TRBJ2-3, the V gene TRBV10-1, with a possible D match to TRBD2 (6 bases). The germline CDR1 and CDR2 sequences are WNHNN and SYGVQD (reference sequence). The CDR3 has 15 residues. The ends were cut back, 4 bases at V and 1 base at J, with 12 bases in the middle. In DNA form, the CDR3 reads TGCGCCAGCAGTGTAACCGGGGGTCGCACAGATACGCAGTATTTT. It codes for CASSVTGGRTDTQYF.

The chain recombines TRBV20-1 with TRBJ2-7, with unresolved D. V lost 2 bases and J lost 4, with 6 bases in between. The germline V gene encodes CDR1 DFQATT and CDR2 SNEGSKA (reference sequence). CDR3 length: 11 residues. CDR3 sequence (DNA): TGCAGTGCTAGAAACTCATACGAGCAGTACTTC. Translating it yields CSARNSYEQYF.

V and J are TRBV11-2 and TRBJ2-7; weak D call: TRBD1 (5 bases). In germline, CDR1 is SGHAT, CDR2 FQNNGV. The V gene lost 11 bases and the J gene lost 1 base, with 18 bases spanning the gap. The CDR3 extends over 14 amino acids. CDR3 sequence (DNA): TGTGCCTCCAGGGATAGACGGACGTCCTACGAGCAGTACTTC. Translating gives CASRDRRTSYEQYF.

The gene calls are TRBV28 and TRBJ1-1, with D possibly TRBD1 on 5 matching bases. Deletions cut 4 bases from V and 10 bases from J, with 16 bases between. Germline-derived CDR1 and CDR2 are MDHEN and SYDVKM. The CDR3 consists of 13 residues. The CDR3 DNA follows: TGTGCCAGCAGTTCTGGGGCCCAAATGAGAGCTTTCTTT. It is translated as CASSSGAQMRAFF.